Given below is one TCR beta chain in context. The source of the sample is a study of technical replicates of blood from several donors. Sequenced by immunoSEQ multiplex PCR; TCRdb stores in-frame clones only, minus some. The table records about 70,000 clones, approximately 97% of them present only once. Germline CDR1 reads SGHRS; CDR2 reads YFSETQ. CDR3 length: 17 residues. Trimming removed 4 bases at V and 4 bases at J, with 21 bases between. The chain has TRBV5-1 and TRBJ2-1, with a tentative D call TRBD1 (6 bases). This receptor was taken from a human donor in good health. The specimen sequenced was T cells isolated from PBMCs. CDR3 DNA sequence: TGCGCCAGCAGCCAACCAGCGTGGGCAGGGGCGTACAATGAGCAGTTCTTC. This sequence encodes CASSQPAWAGAYNEQFF.